The 22 T cell receptor beta chains in this list originate from one sample, sequenced in a study of OX40 agonist ivuxolimab in advanced cancers. The table came from immunoSEQ multiplex PCR; TCRdb's copy has only in-frame clones and leaves some out. This sample has approximately 65,000 clones, with around 87% found just once. Material: CD4+ or CD8+ T cells sorted from blood, obtained in a trial of the OX40 agonist ivuxolimab. These receptors all stem from an adult with an advanced solid tumor such as melanoma, head and neck, liver or kidney cancer.

The chain uses TRBV9 and TRBJ2-3, with D possibly matching TRBD1 (6 bases). V lost 0 bases to trimming and J lost 1 base, with 9 bases between them. Per germline, CDR1 SGDLS and CDR2 YYNGEE. This CDR3 contains 15 residues. DNA of the CDR3: TGTGCCAGCAGCGTAGGGGCAGGGGGCACAGATACGCAGTATTTT. This sequence encodes CASSVGAGGTDTQYF. Combining the CDR3 with reference TRBV9 and TRBJ2-3 gives the whole variable domain DSGVTQTPKHLITATGQRVTLRCSPRSGDLSVYWYQQSLDQGLQFLIQYYNGEERAKGNILERFSAQQFPDLHSELNLSSLELGDSALYFCASSVGAGGTDTQYFGPGTRLTVL.

The gene calls are TRBV19 and TRBJ1-6, with D unclear. CDR3 length: 14 amino acids. The germline V gene encodes CDR1 LNHDA and CDR2 SQIVND (reference sequence). V was cut by 7 bases and J by 7 bases, with 14 bases left in between. CDR3 amino acids: CASTLTGRNSPLHF. As DNA, the CDR3 is TGTGCCAGTACCTTAACCGGGAGGAATTCACCCCTCCACTTT.

The chain has TRBV18 and TRBJ2-7; D is undetermined. The CDR3 spans 15 residues. The ends were cut back, 0 bases at V and 0 bases at J, with 9 bases in the middle. CDR1 KGHSH and CDR2 LQKENI come from the germline V gene. CDR3 residues: CASSPPRGASYEQYF. The CDR3 nucleotides are TGTGCCAGCTCACCACCGAGAGGAGCCTCCTACGAGCAGTACTTC.

This chain connects TRBV6-6 to TRBJ1-1; D perhaps matches TRBD1 (5 bases). The CDR3 sequence is 14 residues long. Trimming cost V 5 bases and J 5 bases, with 15 bases left between them. CDR1 MNHNY and CDR2 SVGAGI come from the germline V gene (reference sequence). The DNA of the CDR3 is TGTGCCAGCAGTATTGACAGTATAGGAACTGAAGCTTTCTTT. This codes for CASSIDSIGTEAFF.

The CDR3 protein is CASSIAPGQGNYGYTF. The DNA for the CDR3 is TGTGCCAGTAGTATAGCCCCGGGACAGGGGAACTATGGCTACACCTTC. The chain uses TRBV19 and TRBJ1-2; 10 nucleotides line up with TRBD1. CDR3 length equals 16 residues. Trimming at V came to 1 base and at J to 2 bases, leaving 4 bases not matched to a gene. Germline V gene lookup returns CDR1 LNHDA and CDR2 SQIVND (reference sequence).

This sequence joins TRBV7-8 and TRBJ1-4; D unclear. CDR3 length: 15 amino acids. The V end lost 2 bases, the J end lost 3 bases, and 10 bases lay between the germline ends. Germline CDR1 SGHVS, CDR2 FQNEAQ. The CDR3 protein is CASSLFARANEKLFF. CDR3 bases: TGTGCCAGCAGCTTATTTGCACGGGCTAATGAAAAACTGTTTTTT.

The rearrangement uses TRBV27 and TRBJ1-5, with D unclear. CDR3 length equals 14 residues. CDR1 is MNHEY and CDR2 is SMNVEV in the germline V gene (reference sequence). Trimming cost V 5 bases and J 0 bases, with 8 bases left between them. DNA for the CDR3: TGTGCCAGCAGTCGGATGTATAGCAATCAGCCCCAGCATTTT. Its protein product is CASSRMYSNQPQHF.

The V gene is TRBV6-4, the J gene TRBJ1-2; unclear D gene. Trimming removed 5 bases at V and 0 bases at J, with 7 bases between. Germline V gene lookup returns CDR1 MRHNA and CDR2 SNTAGT. This CDR3 has 13 residues. The CDR3 bases are TGTGCCAGCAGTCTCGATGCTAACTATGGCTACACCTTC. It codes for CASSLDANYGYTF.

The V and J genes are TRBV7-9 and TRBJ2-7, with 8 bases that match TRBD2. This CDR3 comprises 14 residues. CDR1 is SEHNR, CDR2 FQNEAQ, per germline (reference sequence). V trimming: 4 bases; J trimming: 0 bases; junction bases outside the gene matches: 2. CDR3 region: CASSSSGGSYEQYF. CDR3 DNA: TGTGCCAGCAGCTCGAGCGGGGGCTCCTACGAGCAGTACTTC.

The chain combines TRBV2 with TRBJ2-1; weak D call: TRBD2 (6 bases). The CDR3 has 15 amino acids. The V end lost 4 bases, the J end lost 5 bases, and 15 bases lay between the germline ends. Looked up from germline, CDR1 is SNHLY and CDR2 is FYNNEI. The CDR3 here is CASSGGGTGNNEQFF. The CDR3 DNA reads as TGTGCCAGCAGTGGTGGGGGGACCGGGAACAATGAGCAGTTCTTC.

This chain connects TRBV5-4 to TRBJ1-2; D is unclear. V dropped 4 bases and J dropped 4 bases, with 8 bases sitting between them. Germline V CDR1 and CDR2: SGHNT, YYREEE (reference sequence). The CDR3 is made up of 12 amino acids. The CDR3 reads CASSMGGYGYTF. CDR3 nucleotides: TGTGCCAGCAGCATGGGTGGCTATGGCTACACCTTC.

The rearrangement links TRBV7-2 to TRBJ2-2; the D gene could be TRBD1 or TRBD2 (6 bases each). Between the trimmed V and J ends, which lost 1 base and 9 bases, there was a span of 12 bases. The CDR3 is 14 residues long. CDR1 and CDR2 (germline): SGHTA, FQGNSA. The chain's CDR3 is CASSLVGGPRELFF. DNA of the CDR3: TGTGCCAGCAGCTTAGTGGGGGGCCCGAGGGAGCTGTTTTTT.

The V and J genes are TRBV15 and TRBJ1-1; D might be TRBD1 (6 bases). Germline CDR1 reads LNHNV; CDR2 reads YYDKDF (reference sequence). V gave up 5 bases and J gave up 3 bases, with 13 bases separating them. The CDR3 totals 14 residues. The DNA of the CDR3 is TGTGCCACCAGCGTCCACAGGGAATACACTGAAGCTTTCTTT. Protein sequence: CATSVHREYTEAFF.

There are a few counts of this clone. The chain has TRBV2 and TRBJ2-5; D is possibly TRBD2 (6 bases). Germline CDR1 is SNHLY and CDR2 is FYNNEI. The CDR3 is 14 amino acids. With 8 bases removed from V and 4 bases from J, the gap between germline ends came to 17 bases. The DNA of the CDR3 is TGTGCCAGCCGTAGACTAGTAGGGGCAGAGACCCAGTACTTC. It is translated as CASRRLVGAETQYF.

This chain uses TRBV5-1 with TRBJ1-1; perhaps TRBD1 as D (5 bases). Germline values: CDR1 SGHRS, CDR2 YFSETQ. This CDR3 spans 16 amino acids. V dropped 1 base and J dropped 2 bases, with 15 bases sitting between them. CDR3 in amino acids: CASSLRQGGKNTEAFF. The CDR3 nucleotides read TGCGCCAGCAGCTTGCGGCAGGGAGGGAAAAACACTGAAGCTTTCTTT.

The genes are TRBV11-2 and TRBJ1-3; D is unresolved. V lost 1 base and J lost 2, with 6 bases in between. The CDR3 is made up of 14 amino acids. Looked up from germline, CDR1 is SGHAT and CDR2 is FQNNGV. As DNA, the CDR3 is TGTGCCAGCAGCTTAGTGCGGGCTGGAAACACCATATATTTT. This sequence encodes CASSLVRAGNTIYF.

This clone was seen just once. The V and J genes are TRBV23-1 and TRBJ2-1; D unresolved. TRBV23-1 falls under the ORF class, with uncertain function. Trimming removed 0 bases from V and 9 bases from J, with 15 bases in between. The CDR3 is made up of 15 amino acids. This CDR3 reads CASSQSPRAGTEQFF. The CDR3 nucleotides read TGCGCCAGCAGTCAATCACCACGTGCCGGTACTGAGCAGTTCTTC.

This chain joins TRBV18 and TRBJ2-2, with TRBD1 matching 8 bases. Germline-derived CDR1 and CDR2 are KGHSH and LQKENI. Losses at the gene ends were 4 bases for V and 1 base for J; bases not matched to a gene: 5. This CDR3 is built from 16 residues. CDR3 coding DNA: TGTGCCAGCTCACGAGGCAGGGGGCGGAACACCGGGGAGCTGTTTTTT. As protein: CASSRGRGRNTGELFF.

The chain joins TRBV6-5 to TRBJ1-5; D remains unclear. Trimming cost V 6 bases and J 0 bases, with 12 bases left between them. Germline V gene lookup returns CDR1 MNHEY and CDR2 SVGAGI. The CDR3 runs 15 residues. CDR3: CASRTQVNSNQPQHF. The CDR3 region has the DNA TGTGCCAGCAGGACGCAGGTGAATAGCAATCAGCCCCAGCATTTT.

The chain employs TRBV10-2 and TRBJ1-2, with D hard to call. Germline loops: CDR1 WSHSY, CDR2 SAAADI. V shed 2 bases and J shed 0 bases, with 13 bases lying between them. This CDR3 region has 16 residues. The CDR3: CASSEGVRITNYGYTF. For the CDR3, the DNA is TGCGCCAGCAGTGAGGGGGTCAGAATAACTAACTATGGCTACACCTTC.

The gene calls are TRBV27 and TRBJ1-5; a weak D match, TRBD1 (6 bases). Germline CDR1 and CDR2: MNHEY and SMNVEV (reference sequence). Trimming stripped 6 bases from V and 2 bases from J, with 14 bases between. This CDR3 is built from 15 residues. CDR3: CASSEQGRGNQPQHF. CDR3 in DNA: TGTGCCAGCAGCGAACAGGGAAGGGGCAATCAGCCCCAGCATTTT.

This chain joins TRBV29-1 and TRBJ2-7, with 9 bases lining up with TRBD1. Germline trimming cut 7 bases from V and 7 bases from J; bases unmatched to any gene: 14. This CDR3 comprises 14 residues. In germline, CDR1 is SQVTM, CDR2 ANQGSEA. The CDR3 loop is CSARSTGGQGEQYF. As DNA, the CDR3 is TGCAGCGCCAGATCGACAGGGGGGCAAGGAGAGCAGTACTTC.